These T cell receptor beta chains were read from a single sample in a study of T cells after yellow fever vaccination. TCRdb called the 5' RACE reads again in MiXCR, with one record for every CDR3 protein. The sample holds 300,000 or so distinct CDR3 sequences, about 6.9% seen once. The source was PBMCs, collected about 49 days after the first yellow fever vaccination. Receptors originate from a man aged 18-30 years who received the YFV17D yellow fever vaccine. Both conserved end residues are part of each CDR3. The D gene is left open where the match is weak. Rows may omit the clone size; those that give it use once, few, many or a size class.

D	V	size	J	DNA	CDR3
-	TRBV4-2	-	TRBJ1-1	TGTGCCAGCAGCCAAGATAAAGGCAGGGCCGCTTTCTTT	CASSQDKGRAAFF
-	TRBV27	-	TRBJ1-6	TGTGCCAGCACCCATTCCGGGGAAGGTTCACCCCTCCACTTT	CASTHSGEGSPLHF
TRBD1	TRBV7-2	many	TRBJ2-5	TGTGCCAGCAGCTTCCCCGGGACAGGAGACCCCCAAGAGACCCAGTACTTC	CASSFPGTGDPQETQYF
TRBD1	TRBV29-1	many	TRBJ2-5	TGCAGCGTAAAGGGACAGGGGTTTGGAGAGACCCAGTACTTC	CSVKGQGFGETQYF
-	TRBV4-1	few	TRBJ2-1	TGCGCCAGCAGCCAACGGGTCGGAAGCCAGTTGTACAATGAGCAGTTCTTC	CASSQRVGSQLYNEQFF
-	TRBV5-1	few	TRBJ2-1	TGCGCCAGCAGCCCTTTCCCGCAGTTCTTC	CASSPFPQFF
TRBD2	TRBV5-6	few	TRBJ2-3	TGTGCCAGCACGTCTAGCGGGGACAGCACAGATACGCAGTATTTT	CASTSSGDSTDTQYF
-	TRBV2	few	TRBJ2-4	TGTGCCAGCAGTCGAACGGGCAGCGGAACCATTCAGTACTTC	CASSRTGSGTIQYF
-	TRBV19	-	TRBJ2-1	TGTGCCAGTACCTCGCCCGGGTCCTACAATGAGCAGTTCTTC	CASTSPGSYNEQFF
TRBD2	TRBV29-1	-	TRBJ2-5	TGCAGCGTTGACCCCCGGAGGTGGACTAGCGGGGCCCCCCAAGAGACCCAGTACTTC	CSVDPRRWTSGAPQETQYF
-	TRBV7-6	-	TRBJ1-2	TGTGCCAGCAGCTTATATCCCAGGGGAGGACCTAACTATGGCTACACCTTC	CASSLYPRGGPNYGYTF
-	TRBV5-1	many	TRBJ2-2	TGCGCCAGCAGCTTTGGTCCCACCGGGGAGCTGTTTTTT	CASSFGPTGELFF
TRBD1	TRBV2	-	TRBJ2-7	TGTGCCAGCAACAGACAGGGGGCAGACGAGCAGTACTTC	CASNRQGADEQYF
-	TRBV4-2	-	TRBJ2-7	TGTGCCAGCAGCCCCAGAGCAGGGGAGGGCTACGAGCAGTACTTC	CASSPRAGEGYEQYF
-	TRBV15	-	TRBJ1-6	TGTGCCACCAGCAGAGATCGTCGGGGGGATTCACCCCTCCACTTT	CATSRDRRGDSPLHF
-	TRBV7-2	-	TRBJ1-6	TGTGCCAGCAGCTTAGTAAGGGACGGGGTGCCCCTCCACTTT	CASSLVRDGVPLHF
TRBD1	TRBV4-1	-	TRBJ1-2	TGCGCCAGCAGCCAAGTCGGGACAGCTGGCTACACCTTC	CASSQVGTAGYTF
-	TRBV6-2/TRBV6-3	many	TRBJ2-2	TGTGCCAGCGCTGGCAACGCCGGGGAGCTGTTTTTT	CASAGNAGELFF
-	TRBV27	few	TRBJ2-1	TGTGCCAGCATAAGTTCATTGTCCCTCAATGAGCAGTTCTTC	CASISSLSLNEQFF
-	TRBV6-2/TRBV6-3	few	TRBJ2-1	TGTGCCAGCAGTTACCCTCTAACCTCGGTTGGCTCCTACAATGAGCAGTTCTTC	CASSYPLTSVGSYNEQFF
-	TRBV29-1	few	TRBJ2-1	TGCAGCGTTGATCTGGGAAGGGGCTACAATGAGCAGTTCTTC	CSVDLGRGYNEQFF
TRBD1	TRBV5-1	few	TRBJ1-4	TGCGCCAGCAGCTTGGGAGGGGGCCGAACTAATGAAAAACTGTTTTTT	CASSLGGGRTNEKLFF
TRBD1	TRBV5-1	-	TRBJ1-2	TGCGCCAGCAGCTACGGGACAGCCGTAACCTATGGCTACACCTTC	CASSYGTAVTYGYTF
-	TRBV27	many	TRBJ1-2	TGTGCCAGCAGTGTTGGAGGACCCTGGGACGGCTACACCTTC	CASSVGGPWDGYTF
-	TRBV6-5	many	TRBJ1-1	TGTGCCAGCAGTTGGGGCGGTGGCGAGACTGAAGCTTTCTTT	CASSWGGGETEAFF
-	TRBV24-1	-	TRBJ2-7	TGTGCCACACACACCGGACGGGCGCAATACGAGCAGTACTTC	CATHTGRAQYEQYF
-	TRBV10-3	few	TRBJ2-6	TGTGCCATCAGTGAGTCCCTTCCTCAGGGCAGATCCTCTGGGGCCAACGTCCTGACTTTC	CAISESLPQGRSSGANVLTF
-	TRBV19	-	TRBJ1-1	TGTGCCAGTAGTGGGACCTTGAACACTGAAGCTTTCTTT	CASSGTLNTEAFF
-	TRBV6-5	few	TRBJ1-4	TGTGCCAGCAGGAAGAATGAAAAACTGTTTTTT	CASRKNEKLFF
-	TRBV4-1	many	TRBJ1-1	TGCGCCAGCAGCCAAGCGTTACTCCTCGGGAACACTGAAGCTTTCTTT	CASSQALLLGNTEAFF
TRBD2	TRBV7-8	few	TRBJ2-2	TGTGCCAGCAGTTCAACGGGACTAAAAACCGGGGAGCTGTTTTTT	CASSSTGLKTGELFF
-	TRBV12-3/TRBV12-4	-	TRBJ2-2	TGTGCCAGCAGAAGTCCCGGCCGGGACCACACCGGGGAGCTGTTTTTT	CASRSPGRDHTGELFF
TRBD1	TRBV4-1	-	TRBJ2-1	TGCGCCAGCAGTCGAGAATTGACAGGGTACAATGAGCAGTTCTTC	CASSRELTGYNEQFF
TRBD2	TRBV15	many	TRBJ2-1	TGTGCCACCAGCGGTAATAGCGGGGGGTCCTACAATGAGCAGTTCTTC	CATSGNSGGSYNEQFF
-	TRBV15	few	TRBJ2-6	TGTGCCACCAGCACTAGGGCTGGGGCCAACGTCCTGACTTTC	CATSTRAGANVLTF
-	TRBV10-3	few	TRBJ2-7	TGTGCCATCAGTTACAAACCCGACAACTACGAGCAGTACTTC	CAISYKPDNYEQYF
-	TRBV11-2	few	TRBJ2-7	TGTGCCAGCAGCCCAGACGGAACCTACGAGCAGTACTTC	CASSPDGTYEQYF
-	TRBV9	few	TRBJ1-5	TGTGCCAGCAGCTCCAGTGCGGGCGGGCAGCCCCAGCATTTT	CASSSSAGGQPQHF
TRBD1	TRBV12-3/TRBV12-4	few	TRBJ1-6	TGTGCCAGCAGACAAGACAGGGTTGTTTCACCCCTCCACTTT	CASRQDRVVSPLHF
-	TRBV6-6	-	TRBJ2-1	TGTGCCAGCAACCCTTACTCCTACAATGAGCAGTTCTTC	CASNPYSYNEQFF
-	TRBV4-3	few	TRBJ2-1	TGCGCCAGCAGCCAAGGCGGGATCCCCTACAATGAGCAGTTCTTC	CASSQGGIPYNEQFF
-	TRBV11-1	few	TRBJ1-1	TGTGCCAGCAGCACAGGATTTTTGACAGCGTCCCGAGGCACGACTGAAGCTTTCTTT	CASSTGFLTASRGTTEAFF
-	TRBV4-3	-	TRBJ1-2	TGCGCCAGCAGCCAAAGCTATGGGACGGACAACTATGGCTACACCTTC	CASSQSYGTDNYGYTF
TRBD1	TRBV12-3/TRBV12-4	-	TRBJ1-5	TGTGCCAGCAGTTCCCAGGGGGCAGGGGGCCACGTGCCCCAGCATTTT	CASSSQGAGGHVPQHF
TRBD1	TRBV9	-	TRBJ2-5	TGTGCCAGCAGCGTCGGCGGGACAGGGACTGTTTCGACGGGGACCCAGTACTTC	CASSVGGTGTVSTGTQYF
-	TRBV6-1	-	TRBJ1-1	TGTGCCAGCAGGCGCCAGCTGAACACTGAAGCTTTCTTT	CASRRQLNTEAFF
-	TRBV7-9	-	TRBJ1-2	TGTGCCAGCACACCCCCCCGGGGGGTGTGGGGCTACACCTTC	CASTPPRGVWGYTF
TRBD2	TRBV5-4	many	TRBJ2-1	TGTGCCAGCACCATGACTAGCGAACCCTACAATGAGCAGTTCTTC	CASTMTSEPYNEQFF
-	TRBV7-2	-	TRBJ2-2	TGTGCCAGCAGCTTAGCGGCTAGCGTCCCCGGGGAGCTGGTTTTT	CASSLAASVPGELVF
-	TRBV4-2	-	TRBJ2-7	TGTGCCAGCAGCCAAGGGGAAGGGCAGGGGTACGAGCAGTACTTC	CASSQGEGQGYEQYF
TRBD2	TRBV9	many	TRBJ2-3	TGTGCCAGCAGCCCGAGGACTAGCGGGGATACGCAGTATTTT	CASSPRTSGDTQYF
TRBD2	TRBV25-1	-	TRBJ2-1	TGTGCCAGCAGTGAGCCCCTGCGCGGGGGGGCCGATGAGCAGTTCTTC	CASSEPLRGGADEQFF
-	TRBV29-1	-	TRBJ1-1	TGCAGCGTTGCGGCAGCCTCTATGAACACTGAAGCTTTCTTT	CSVAAASMNTEAFF
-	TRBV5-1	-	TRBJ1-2	TGCGCCAGCAGCCAGAGTATAAACTATGGCTACACCTTC	CASSQSINYGYTF
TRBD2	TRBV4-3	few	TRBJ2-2	TGCGCCAGCAGCCAAGGACTAGCAGAGATCACCGGGGAGCTGTTTTTT	CASSQGLAEITGELFF
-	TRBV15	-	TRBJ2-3	TGTGCCACCAGCGGACAGTTTTCTGTCTCCCCGTATTTT	CATSGQFSVSPYF
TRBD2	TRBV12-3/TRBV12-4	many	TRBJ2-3	TGTGCCAGCAGCACTAGCGGGGGGATCCTCGGCACAGATACGCAGTATTTT	CASSTSGGILGTDTQYF
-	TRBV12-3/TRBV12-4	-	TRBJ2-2	TGTGCCAGCAGATCACCCCGCGCCGGGGAGCTGTTTTTT	CASRSPRAGELFF